This TCR beta chain came from a study of blood T cell repertoires in COVID-19. Across the study: From T cells, B-cell-depleted T cells, or PBMCs came the material, which was cDNA or gDNA.

Per germline, CDR1 GTSNPN and CDR2 SVGIG (reference sequence). CDR3 size: 16 residues. J gave up 3 bases and V 4 bases, and 9 bases lay outside the gene matches. In the source study's methods: Reference gene primer amplification yielded estimated nucleated cell counts. Libraries were prepared by immunoSEQ multiplex PCR; TCRdb keeps only in-frame clonotypes and omits some of them. The V and J calls and clone size come from that table; D and trimming were worked out from the DNA. The sample shows some 200,000 clones, approximately 85% of them seen only once. The origin of this receptor is a man in his fifties or sixties who had recovered from COVID-19. Sequenced material: peripheral blood. This chain uses TRBV30 with TRBJ1-2, with 12 bases identical to TRBD1. CDR3 sequence (DNA): TGTGCCTGGATACGGGACAGGGGGCGCTTTGACTATGGCTACACCTTC. Protein sequence: CAWIRDRGRFDYGYTF.